The 18 T cell receptor beta chains given below trace back to one sample, sequenced in a study of technical replicates of blood from several donors. Data came from immunoSEQ multiplex PCR; TCRdb stores just in-frame clones and leaves some out. The sample has roughly 90,000 clones, around 96% seen once. Source material: T cells isolated from PBMCs. The source of these receptors is a human donor in good health.

This chain connects TRBV11-3 to TRBJ1-2; D gene uncertain. The V gene's germline CDR1 is SGHNT and CDR2 YENEEA. There are 14 residues in the CDR3. Deletions cut 0 bases from V and 8 bases from J, with 13 bases between. The CDR3 sequence is CASSLEHIFNGYTF. CDR3 DNA: TGTGCCAGCAGCTTAGAACACATATTTAACGGCTACACCTTC.

The chain employs TRBV7-2 and TRBJ2-3; the D gene is possibly TRBD1 (5 bases). CDR1 SGHTA and CDR2 FQGNSA come from the germline V gene. Trimming took off 3 bases at V and 0 bases at J, with 10 bases between the two ends. The CDR3 has 15 amino acids. CDR3 region: CASSFDPGSTDTQYF. CDR3 DNA: TGTGCCAGCAGCTTTGATCCAGGGAGCACAGATACGCAGTATTTT.

This clone occurred once. The chain couples TRBV7-6 to TRBJ2-7; TRBD2 matches at 13 bases. V dropped 5 bases and J dropped 2; count of bases not matched to a gene: 3. CDR3 length: 15 residues. Germline CDR1 SGHVS, CDR2 FNYEAQ. The CDR3 region is CASSTSGRAAYEQYF. The CDR3, as DNA: TGTGCCAGCAGCACTAGCGGGAGGGCCGCCTACGAGCAGTACTTC.

The genes are TRBV5-1 and TRBJ2-1, with 8 positions matching TRBD1. The CDR3 consists of 13 residues. V was pared by 3 bases and J by 12 bases, with 8 bases of the junction left unmatched. Germline V gene lookup returns CDR1 SGHRS and CDR2 YFSETQ. The DNA of the CDR3 is TGCGCCAGCAGCTCGCCTGCCGGACAGGGGCAGTTCTTC. It encodes CASSSPAGQGQFF.

J is TRBJ1-3 and V is TRBV7-8; 7 bases are shared with TRBD1. The CDR3 loop spans 16 amino acids. The V segment lost 5 bases and the J segment 3 bases; nucleotides outside the gene matches: 10. Germline CDR1 SGHVS, CDR2 FQNEAQ. The chain's CDR3 is CASSLSATGIGNTIYF. CDR3 sequence (DNA): TGTGCCAGCAGCCTATCGGCGACAGGGATTGGAAACACCATATATTTT.

The rearrangement links TRBV2 to TRBJ1-5; the D gene is possibly TRBD1 (5 bases). V lost 8 bases to trimming and J lost 3 bases, with 11 bases between them. Per germline, CDR1 SNHLY and CDR2 FYNNEI. The CDR3 totals 13 residues. The CDR3 nucleotides read TGTGCCAGCGAAGGGGCTAACAATCAGCCCCAGCATTTT. It translates to CASEGANNQPQHF.

The chain is built from TRBV6-1 and TRBJ1-1; maybe TRBD1 (6 bases). CDR1 and CDR2 (germline): MNHNS, SASEGT. V shed 5 bases and J shed 6 bases, with 16 bases lying between them. The CDR3 is 14 residues long. The CDR3 DNA follows: TGTGCCAGCAGTTTACAGGGAAAGGTGGCTGAAGCTTTCTTT. Translating it yields CASSLQGKVAEAFF.

The CDR3 reads CASSQDLQGGNQPQHF. Here the CDR3 DNA reads TGCGCCAGCAGCCAAGATCTACAGGGAGGCAATCAGCCCCAGCATTTT. V gene TRBV4-3 combines with J gene TRBJ1-5; perhaps TRBD1 as D (6 bases). The CDR3 has 16 residues. Deletions cut 0 bases from V and 2 bases from J, with 11 bases between. The germline gives CDR1 LGHNA, CDR2 YSLEER.

The chain recombines TRBV7-3 with TRBJ1-5; D gene ambiguous. CDR1 and CDR2 from the germline V gene are SGHTA and FQGTGA. V lost 1 base to trimming and J lost 7 bases, with 8 bases between them. This CDR3 comprises 13 residues. DNA of the CDR3: TGTGCCAGCAGCTTAAGTCTTAAACAGCCCCAGCATTTT. It encodes CASSLSLKQPQHF.

Only one count was recorded for this clone. The chain employs TRBV5-5 and TRBJ1-5; D ambiguous. V lost 2 bases to trimming and J lost 8 bases, with 11 bases between them. Looked up from germline, CDR1 is SGHKS and CDR2 is YYEKEE (reference sequence). CDR3 length equals 13 residues. CDR3 bases: TGTGCCAGCAGCTTAGAGGGAGACGAGCCCCAGCATTTT. Residues: CASSLEGDEPQHF.

The V call is TRBV5-8, the J call TRBJ2-3, with a weak D call TRBD2 (5 bases). The CDR3 totals 15 residues. Deletions cut 0 bases from V and 1 base from J, with 9 bases between. In germline, CDR1 is SGHTS, CDR2 YDEGEE. The CDR3 loop is CASSLAGSGTDTQYF. The CDR3, as DNA: TGTGCCAGCAGCTTGGCGGGGTCCGGCACAGATACGCAGTATTTT.

The V and J genes are TRBV6-1 and TRBJ1-4; D is unresolved. Per the germline V gene, CDR1 is MNHNS and CDR2 is SASEGT. This CDR3 has 17 residues. V was clipped by 0 bases and J by 3 bases, with 14 bases between them. The CDR3 nucleotides read TGTGCCAGCAGTGAAGCCGGAGGGTACGGAGCTAATGAAAAACTGTTTTTT. This gives the protein CASSEAGGYGANEKLFF.

The chain recombines TRBV7-2 with TRBJ1-1; no clear D. Germline V gene lookup returns CDR1 SGHTA and CDR2 FQGNSA. V gave up 0 bases and J gave up 0 bases, with 5 bases separating them. This CDR3 contains 14 residues. The DNA of the CDR3 is TGTGCCAGCAGCTTAGCGCTAGTGAACACTGAAGCTTTCTTT. Translated, it gives CASSLALVNTEAFF.

The sample holds one count of this clone. The rearrangement uses TRBV27 and TRBJ1-2, with TRBD1 matching over 9 bases. The CDR3 contains 15 residues. With 5 bases clipped from V and 8 bases from J, the junction kept 12 bases outside the gene matches. The germline CDR1 and CDR2 sequences are MNHEY and SMNVEV (reference sequence). CDR3 coding DNA: TGTGCCAGCAGTCCTGGGACAGGGATCATGGGGGGCTACACCTTC. It specifies CASSPGTGIMGGYTF.

The chain links TRBV5-6 to TRBJ2-7, with 10 bases identical to TRBD2. CDR1 and CDR2 from the germline V gene are SGHDT and YYEEEE. There are 13 residues in the CDR3. V shed 4 bases and J 6 bases; nucleotides not matched to a gene: 4. This chain's CDR3 is CASSVTSGLEQYF. The CDR3 nucleotides read TGTGCCAGCAGCGTGACTAGCGGGCTCGAGCAGTACTTC.

The V and J genes are TRBV6-5 and TRBJ2-1; TRBD2 matches 7 bases. Germline loops: CDR1 MNHEY, CDR2 SVGAGI. The V segment lost 4 bases and the J segment 4 bases; nucleotides outside the gene matches: 7. This CDR3 is built from 15 residues. The DNA of the CDR3 is TGTGCCAGCAGTTCCCTCACGGGAGGTTACAATGAGCAGTTCTTC. This codes for CASSSLTGGYNEQFF.

This chain joins TRBV7-2 and TRBJ1-2; unclear D gene. CDR1 and CDR2 (germline): SGHTA, FQGNSA. This CDR3 has 14 residues. V was cut by 5 bases and J by 4 bases, with 14 bases left in between. The CDR3 here is CASSTPRVLYGYTF. CDR3 bases: TGTGCCAGCAGCACACCCCGGGTACTCTATGGCTACACCTTC.

The chain uses TRBV12-5 and TRBJ2-3, with 7 bases identical to TRBD2. This CDR3 is built from 14 residues. V lost 4 bases and J lost 0; bases outside the gene matches: 1. Germline assignment: CDR1 LGHNT and CDR2 FRNRAP. CDR3 amino acids: CASGSGLSTDTQYF. In DNA, the CDR3 is TGTGCTAGTGGTTCGGGACTAAGCACAGATACGCAGTATTTT.